This entry lists 27 T cell receptor beta chains sequenced from one sample in a study of CD8+ T cells in alopecia areata. cDNA prepared by RNA extraction and subsequent reverse transcription served as the template for sequencing. Profiled with immunoSEQ multiplex PCR; TCRdb holds only in-frame clones, not every one. The sample yields 190,000 or so clones, roughly 53% seen once. Stated treatment: oral pan-JAK inhibitor, 5-10 mg twice daily. Here the sequenced sample was CD8+ T cells sorted from blood, taken at week 24, from a patient treated with tofacitinib. All receptors derive from a human donor with alopecia areata.

This clone came up a few times. The V gene is TRBV30, the J gene TRBJ1-4; tentative D call: TRBD1 (5 bases). Trimming left V 3 bases short and J 1 base short, with 9 bases between. Germline CDR1 and CDR2: GTSNPN and SVGIG (reference sequence). The CDR3 spans 14 residues. The CDR3 protein is CAWRPGGTNEKLFF. The CDR3 DNA is TGTGCCTGGAGGCCTGGGGGAACTAATGAAAAACTGTTTTTT.

This rearrangement joins TRBV30 to TRBJ2-7; D gene unclear. Germline V gene sequence: CDR1 GTSNPN, CDR2 SVGIG (reference sequence). The V and J ends lost 0 bases and 6 bases respectively, with 12 bases between them. The CDR3 runs 13 residues. The CDR3 sequence: CAWSVSGLLEQYF. As DNA, the CDR3 is TGTGCCTGGAGTGTATCGGGCCTCCTCGAGCAGTACTTC.

In this sample, this clone turned up once. CDR3 protein: CASGQGRGTALAQYF. For the CDR3, the DNA is TGTGCTAGTGGTCAGGGGCGGGGAACCGCGTTAGCGCAGTATTTT. The chain has TRBV12-5 and TRBJ2-3; D assignment may be TRBD1 or TRBD2 (6 bases each). Between the trimmed V and J ends, which lost 5 bases and 10 bases, there was a span of 22 bases. The CDR3 spans 15 residues. Germline V gene lookup returns CDR1 LGHNT and CDR2 FRNRAP.

In this sample, this clone turned up a few times. The chain links TRBV19 to TRBJ1-2; a possible D gene is TRBD1 (6 bases). Germline CDR1 LNHDA, CDR2 SQIVND (reference sequence). Trimming stripped 4 bases from V and 8 bases from J, with 14 bases between. The CDR3 has 13 residues. CDR3 sequence (DNA): TGTGCCAGTAGTACCAGACAGGTCCTGGGCTACACCTTC. It is translated as CASSTRQVLGYTF.

The V and J genes are TRBV18 and TRBJ1-6; D is uncertain. Trimming removed 3 bases at V and 0 bases at J, with 9 bases between. Germline CDR1 and CDR2: KGHSH and LQKENI. CDR3 length equals 16 residues. CDR3 region: CASSPIDSSYNSPLHF. DNA for the CDR3: TGTGCCAGCTCACCCATAGATAGCTCCTATAATTCACCCCTCCACTTT. Together with reference TRBV18 and TRBJ1-6, the CDR3 gives the full variable domain: NAGVMQNPRHLVRRRGQEARLRCSPMKGHSHVYWYRQLPEEGLKFMVYLQKENIIDESGMPKERFSAEFPKEGPSILRIQQVVRGDSAAYFCASSPIDSSYNSPLHFGNGTRLTVT.

This clone was counted between two and nine times. CDR3 DNA sequence: TGTGCCAGTAGTATAGCAGATACGCAGTATTTT. It codes for CASSIADTQYF. This chain uses TRBV19 with TRBJ2-3; D call uncertain. This CDR3 region has 11 residues. Germline-derived CDR1 and CDR2 are LNHDA and SQIVND (reference sequence). V was cut by 1 base and J by 4 bases, with 0 bases left in between.

The genes are TRBV5-6 and TRBJ1-2; a weak D match, TRBD1 (6 bases). This CDR3 comprises 13 residues. V lost 0 bases and J 6 bases, leaving 9 bases between the germline ends. Looked up from germline, CDR1 is SGHDT and CDR2 is YYEEEE. The CDR3 loop reads CASSLGGPDGYTF. CDR3 coding DNA: TGTGCCAGCAGCTTGGGGGGGCCGGATGGCTACACCTTC. Combining the CDR3 with reference TRBV5-6 and TRBJ1-2 gives the whole variable domain DAGVTQSPTHLIKTRGQQVTLRCSPKSGHDTVSWYQQALGQGPQFIFQYYEEEERQRGNFPDRFSGHQFPNYSSELNVNALLLGDSALYLCASSLGGPDGYTFGSGTRLTVV.

Turning to this clone: Other nucleotide sequences from this sample produce the same CDR3. CDR3: CASSPNSYEQYF. CDR3 DNA: TGTGCCAGCAGCCCGAACTCCTACGAGCAGTACTTC. The chain is built from TRBV7-9 and TRBJ2-7; D call uncertain. This CDR3 has 12 residues. The V end was cut by 5 bases, the J end by 0 bases, with 5 bases between. Per germline, CDR1 SEHNR and CDR2 FQNEAQ (reference sequence).

The chain recombines TRBV4-1 with TRBJ1-2; 10 bases fit TRBD1. The trim removed 4 bases at V and 4 bases at J, leaving 3 bases unmatched. The germline CDR1 and CDR2 sequences are MGHRA and YSYEKL. The CDR3 is 14 residues long. DNA of the CDR3: TGCGCCAGCAGCCCGGGACAGGGGAGCTATGGCTACACCTTC. Translated, it gives CASSPGQGSYGYTF.

This clone came up a few times. The V call is TRBV18, the J call TRBJ1-3; 7 nucleotides agree with TRBD1. Losses at the gene ends were 2 bases for V and 0 bases for J; bases not matched to a gene: 7. CDR1 is KGHSH and CDR2 is LQKENI in the germline V gene. This CDR3 spans 17 amino acids. The CDR3 region is CASSPSAGQTSGNTIYF. The CDR3 DNA reads TGTGCCAGCTCACCATCTGCGGGACAGACCTCTGGAAACACCATATATTTT.

The rearrangement uses TRBV30 and TRBJ2-2; D unclear. CDR3 length: 11 residues. V lost 1 base, J lost 6 bases, and 3 bases lay in between. From germline, CDR1 is GTSNPN and CDR2 SVGIG (reference sequence). The CDR3 region has the DNA TGTGCCTGGAGTGGACCCGGGGAGCTGTTTTTT. Encoded protein: CAWSGPGELFF.

This clone has a single count. This CDR3 is also generated by other DNA sequences in the sample. The genes are TRBV20-1 and TRBJ2-5; D remains unclear. This CDR3 is built from 10 residues. The V end was cut by 3 bases, the J end by 5 bases, with 4 bases between. Looked up from germline, CDR1 is DFQATT and CDR2 is SNEGSKA (reference sequence). CDR3 amino acids: CSASFETQYF. The CDR3 bases are TGCAGTGCTAGTTTTGAGACCCAGTACTTC.

The chain is built from TRBV4-1 and TRBJ2-7; 8 bases fit TRBD1. This CDR3 comprises 14 residues. V was clipped by 6 bases and J by 4 bases; unmatched bases: 8. Germline CDR1 is MGHRA and CDR2 is YSYEKL. CDR3 nucleotides: TGCGCCAGCAGTCCTGACAGGGGTGCGTACGAGCAGTACTTC. Translating it yields CASSPDRGAYEQYF.

About this clone itself: The sample holds other DNA sequences that translate to the same CDR3. The chain links TRBV27 to TRBJ2-3, with D hard to call. This CDR3 spans 13 amino acids. Germline CDR1 and CDR2: MNHEY and SMNVEV (reference sequence). V shed 3 bases and J shed 1 base, with 5 bases lying between them. The CDR3: CASSFYGTDTQYF. The CDR3 DNA is TGTGCCAGCAGTTTTTACGGCACAGATACGCAGTATTTT.

The genes are TRBV7-2 and TRBJ2-7, with D uncertain. CDR1 is SGHTA, CDR2 FQGNSA, per germline. The CDR3 extends over 14 amino acids. Trimming removed 0 bases from V and 2 bases from J, with 8 bases in between. The CDR3 loop reads CASSLARRTYEQYF. The DNA of the CDR3 is TGTGCCAGCAGCTTAGCGAGACGAACCTACGAGCAGTACTTC.

The chain uses TRBV2 and TRBJ2-1; the match to TRBD2 covers 10 bases. With 6 bases clipped from V and 8 bases from J, the junction kept 10 bases outside the gene matches. CDR1 and CDR2 (germline): SNHLY, FYNNEI. The CDR3 is 15 amino acids. The CDR3 sequence is CASSPDASGGYEQFF. The CDR3 bases are TGTGCCAGCAGCCCAGACGCTAGCGGGGGCTATGAGCAGTTCTTC.

The table lists this clone with a few counts. V usage is TRBV7-2 and J usage is TRBJ1-5; unclear D gene. Deletions cut 1 base from V and 6 bases from J, with 10 bases between. The V gene's germline CDR1 is SGHTA and CDR2 FQGNSA. The CDR3 sequence is 14 residues long. CDR3 in DNA: TGTGCCAGCAGCTTAGTGTTTGGTTGTCAGCCCCAGCATTTT. It translates to CASSLVFGCQPQHF.

J is TRBJ2-1 and V is TRBV13; 14 bases match TRBD2. V trimming: 4 bases; J trimming: 0 bases; junction bases outside the gene matches: 5. The CDR3 length is 18 residues. Germline-derived CDR1 and CDR2 are PRHDT and FYEKMQ (reference sequence). CDR3 sequence: CASSSPTSGGASYNEQFF. CDR3 DNA sequence: TGTGCCAGCAGCTCCCCGACTAGCGGGGGGGCCTCCTACAATGAGCAGTTCTTC.

The gene calls are TRBV12-5 and TRBJ1-6; TRBD1 is a possible D gene (5 bases). V shed 3 bases and J shed 8 bases, with 20 bases lying between them. CDR1 and CDR2 from the germline V gene are LGHNT and FRNRAP. The CDR3 has 17 residues. CDR3 protein: CASGFSPDRLRDSPLHF. DNA of the CDR3: TGTGCTAGTGGTTTCTCCCCGGACCGACTCAGGGATTCACCCCTCCACTTT.

A word on this clone: The sample has other DNA sequences that encode this CDR3 too. The rearrangement joins TRBV13 to TRBJ2-7; D remains unclear. CDR1 and CDR2 (germline): PRHDT, FYEKMQ (reference sequence). There are 13 residues in the CDR3. V was clipped by 0 bases and J by 0 bases, with 3 bases between them. This CDR3 is CASSLGSSYEQYF. The CDR3 coding sequence is TGTGCCAGCAGCTTAGGTAGCTCCTACGAGCAGTACTTC.

V is TRBV7-9 and J is TRBJ2-7; TRBD2 matches at 7 bases. The trim removed 5 bases at V and 3 bases at J, leaving 4 bases unmatched. CDR1 is SEHNR and CDR2 is FQNEAQ in the germline V gene (reference sequence). This CDR3 region has 13 residues. This CDR3 is CASSPGGFYEQYF. In nucleotides, the CDR3 is TGTGCCAGCAGCCCCGGGGGGTTCTACGAGCAGTACTTC. Full variable domain (remainder filled in from reference TRBV7-9 and TRBJ2-7): DTGVSQNPRHKITKRGQNVTFRCDPISEHNRLYWYRQTLGQGPEFLTYFQNEAQLEKSRLLSDRFSAERPKGSFSTLEIQRTEQGDSAMYLCASSPGGFYEQYFGPGTRLTVT.

This clone was observed a few times. The chain links TRBV6-6 to TRBJ2-2; 7 bases fit TRBD2. The CDR3 is 16 amino acids. The trim removed 3 bases at V and 0 bases at J, leaving 4 bases unmatched. Germline CDR1 is MNHNY and CDR2 is SVGAGI (reference sequence). This CDR3 is CASSYASGANTGELFF. The CDR3, as DNA: TGTGCCAGCAGTTATGCCAGCGGGGCGAACACCGGGGAGCTGTTTTTT.

This clone has just a few counts. The rearrangement joins TRBV5-6 to TRBJ2-7; 8 bases map to TRBD1. With V trimmed by 4 bases and J by 7 bases, 13 bases remained unmatched. This CDR3 comprises 15 residues. The V gene's germline CDR1 is SGHDT and CDR2 YYEEEE. The CDR3, as DNA: TGTGCCAGCAGCAAAACCAGGGGGCCAGTGAGGGAGCAGTACTTC. Protein product: CASSKTRGPVREQYF.

The chain couples TRBV29-1 to TRBJ1-2, with 7 bases lining up with TRBD1. Unmatched junction bases numbered 16, after V lost 4 bases and J lost 5 bases. Per the germline V gene, CDR1 is SQVTM and CDR2 is ANQGSEA. This CDR3 contains 16 residues. The CDR3 coding sequence is TGCAGCGTTGTTCGGCCCGAGGACAGGCAGGATTATGGCTACACCTTC. Translation: CSVVRPEDRQDYGYTF.

Here the CDR3 DNA reads TGTGCCACCAGCAGAGATGGGGGCCCTACGTACGAGCAGTACTTC. Translating gives CATSRDGGPTYEQYF. This chain links TRBV15 with TRBJ2-7, with D possibly matching TRBD1 (6 bases). CDR3 size: 15 residues. Germline loops: CDR1 LNHNV, CDR2 YYDKDF (reference sequence). V was trimmed by 0 bases and J by 4 bases, leaving 13 bases between them. The variable domain in full, completed from reference TRBV15 and TRBJ2-7, reads DAMVIQNPRYQVTQFGKPVTLSCSQTLNHNVMYWYQQKSSQAPKLLFHYYDKDFNNEADTPDNFQSRRPNTSFCFLDIRSPGLGDTAMYLCATSRDGGPTYEQYFGPGTRLTVT.

V usage is TRBV5-1 and J usage is TRBJ1-1; no firm D call. V dropped 0 bases and J dropped 7 bases, with 7 bases sitting between them. Per germline, CDR1 SGHRS and CDR2 YFSETQ. CDR3 size: 12 residues. The CDR3 DNA follows: TGCGCCAGCAGCTTGGGCGAAGGTGAAGCTTTCTTT. Protein product: CASSLGEGEAFF.

This chain connects TRBV4-2 to TRBJ2-3; the match to TRBD2 covers 9 bases. The V segment lost 2 bases and the J segment 0 bases; nucleotides outside the gene matches: 6. The CDR3 covers 17 residues. Per the germline V gene, CDR1 is LGHNA and CDR2 is YNFKEQ. CDR3 protein: CASSQLIAGGSTDTQYF. In nucleotides, the CDR3 is TGTGCCAGCAGCCAACTGATCGCGGGGGGGAGCACAGATACGCAGTATTTT.